This T cell receptor beta chain was observed in a study of cytomegalovirus exposure and HLA in healthy donors. The length of the CDR3 is 13 residues. V lost 9 bases, J lost 4 bases, and 4 bases stayed unmatched. CDR1 is MNHEY, CDR2 SMNVEV, per germline (reference sequence). The study ran its PCR with 60 Vbeta and 13 Jbeta primers. TCRdb's table, derived via immunoSEQ multiplex PCR, lists solely in-frame clones and lacks some. The sample yields about 160,000 clones, 81% seen once. Study outcomes and limitations: Across donors, sequencing depth was assumed by presence/absence analyses to be roughly uniform. Using the classifier, cytomegalovirus status was reportedly diagnosed with high specificity and sensitivity. TCR beta V- and J-gene trimming, according to a later analysis, was linked to a missense DCLRE1C variant.

On this clone: As yet, its antigen is unknown.

The chain joins TRBV27 to TRBJ2-2; 8 nucleotides match TRBD1. This TCR derives from a man aged 45 to 65 in good health and CMV-seropositive. The specimen sequenced was PBMCs. CDR3 sequence reads: CASRTGPTGELFF. For the CDR3, the DNA is TGTGCCAGTCGGACAGGGCCCACCGGGGAGCTGTTTTTT.